The 10 T cell receptor beta chains below come from one sample, sequenced in a study of T cell clones after liver transplantation. The data were produced by immunoSEQ multiplex PCR, yet TCRdb's version contains in-frame clones alone and is incomplete. Of 65,000 to 85,000 clones listed, less than 90% are singletons. The source was CD4+ T cells from blood, collected roughly 50 months after liver transplant. All receptors derive from a human patient who received a liver transplant. Some of these T cells may belong to the graft donor.

The chain is built from TRBV5-1 and TRBJ1-4; 7 bases line up with TRBD1. In germline, CDR1 is SGHRS, CDR2 YFSETQ. The trim removed 3 bases at V and 5 bases at J, leaving 4 bases unmatched. The CDR3 contains 14 residues. The DNA of the CDR3 is TGCGCCAGCAGCTCGGGACAGAAAAATGAAAAACTGTTTTTT. Protein: CASSSGQKNEKLFF. Complete variable domain (other parts from reference TRBV5-1 and TRBJ1-4): KAGVTQTPRYLIKTRGQQVTLSCSPISGHRSVSWYQQTPGQGLQFLFEYFSETQRNKGNFPGRFSGRQFSNSRSEMNVSTLELGDSALYLCASSSGQKNEKLFFGSGTQLSVL.

The rearrangement links TRBV28 to TRBJ1-5, with a tentative D call TRBD1 (5 bases). This CDR3 region has 13 residues. V lost 1 base, J lost 4 bases, and 5 bases lay in between. In germline, CDR1 is MDHEN, CDR2 SYDVKM. In DNA form, the CDR3 reads TGTGCCAGCAGTTTATCAGGGAATCAGCCCCAGCATTTT. This encodes CASSLSGNQPQHF.

V usage is TRBV7-9 and J usage is TRBJ2-3; perhaps TRBD1 as D (5 bases). Germline CDR1 and CDR2: SEHNR and FQNEAQ (reference sequence). This CDR3 has 14 amino acids. V lost 3 bases, J lost 0 bases, and 7 bases lay in between. The CDR3 loop reads CASSLTASTDTQYF. The CDR3 bases are TGTGCCAGCAGCTTGACAGCTAGCACAGATACGCAGTATTTT.

The V gene is TRBV29-1, the J gene TRBJ2-1; possibly TRBD1 or TRBD2 for D (5 bases each). Trimming removed 2 bases from V and 5 bases from J, with 31 bases in between. Germline V lookup: CDR1 SQVTM, CDR2 ANQGSEA. The CDR3 has 20 amino acids. CDR3 in DNA: TGCAGCGTTGAAAATTGGGGACGCGGCAAGCGACCGCCGGTCGACAATGAGCAGTTCTTC. This encodes CSVENWGRGKRPPVDNEQFF.

In nucleotides, the CDR3 is TGTGCCAGTAGTATAGTTCACAGTCGAAACACCATATATTTT. Amino acid sequence: CASSIVHSRNTIYF. The chain couples TRBV19 to TRBJ1-3, with D uncertain. Per the germline V gene, CDR1 is LNHDA and CDR2 is SQIVND (reference sequence). V lost 1 base, J lost 5 bases, and 9 bases lay in between. CDR3 length: 14 residues.

The rearrangement joins TRBV18 to TRBJ2-7; D may be TRBD1 or TRBD2 (5 bases each). The ends were cut back, 3 bases at V and 1 base at J, with 13 bases in the middle. This CDR3 has 15 residues. The germline gives CDR1 KGHSH, CDR2 LQKENI. The CDR3 sequence is CASSPPAGASYEQYF. The CDR3 region has the DNA TGTGCCAGCTCACCCCCGGCCGGGGCGTCCTACGAGCAGTACTTC.

This clone has just one count. The chain couples TRBV6-5 to TRBJ1-2, with unresolved D. The CDR3 contains 11 residues. CDR1 is MNHEY, CDR2 SVGAGI, per germline. Trimming took 5 bases from V and 4 from J, leaving 5 bases between them. The CDR3 nucleotides read TGTGCCAGCAGTGGATCCTATGGCTACACCTTC. Amino acid sequence: CASSGSYGYTF.

This chain uses TRBV28 with TRBJ1-1; 7 bases align to TRBD1. Germline CDR1 is MDHEN and CDR2 is SYDVKM. The CDR3 contains 14 residues. V was clipped by 3 bases and J by 4 bases; unmatched bases: 5. CDR3 nucleotide sequence: TGTGCCAGCAGTTTCGGACAGGTCCGCACTGAAGCTTTCTTT. It translates to CASSFGQVRTEAFF.

The V and J genes are TRBV7-2 and TRBJ1-5; unclear D gene. This CDR3 has 15 residues. Trimming stripped 1 base from V and 0 bases from J, with 7 bases between. Germline V gives CDR1 SGHTA, CDR2 FQGNSA. The CDR3 DNA sequence: TGTGCCAGCAGCTTAGAGATTAATAGCAATCAGCCCCAGCATTTT. It is translated as CASSLEINSNQPQHF.

This clone was observed a single time. The rearrangement uses TRBV19 and TRBJ2-7, with D perhaps assigned TRBD1 or TRBD2 (6 bases each). Looked up from germline, CDR1 is LNHDA and CDR2 is SQIVND (reference sequence). CDR3 length: 16 amino acids. Trimming stripped 6 bases from V and 1 base from J, with 19 bases between. The CDR3 loop is CASSSLWGAESYEQYF. CDR3 sequence (DNA): TGTGCCAGTAGCTCCCTATGGGGGGCTGAGTCCTACGAGCAGTACTTC. The entire variable domain, with the rest obtained from reference TRBV19 and TRBJ2-7, is as follows: DGGITQSPKYLFRKEGQNVTLSCEQNLNHDAMYWYRQDPGQGLRLIYYSQIVNDFQKGDIAEGYSVSREKKESFPLTVTSAQKNPTAFYLCASSSLWGAESYEQYFGPGTRLTVT.